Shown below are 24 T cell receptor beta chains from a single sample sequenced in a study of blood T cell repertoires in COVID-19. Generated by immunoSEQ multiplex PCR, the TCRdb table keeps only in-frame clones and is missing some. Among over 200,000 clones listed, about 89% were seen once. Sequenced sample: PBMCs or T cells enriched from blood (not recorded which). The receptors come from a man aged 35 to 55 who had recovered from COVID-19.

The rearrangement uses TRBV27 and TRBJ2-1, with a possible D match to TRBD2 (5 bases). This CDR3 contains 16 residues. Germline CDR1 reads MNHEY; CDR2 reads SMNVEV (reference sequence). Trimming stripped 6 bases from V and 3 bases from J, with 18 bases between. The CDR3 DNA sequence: TGTGCCAGCAGGTCCGACGGGATAGCAAACTACAATGAGCAGTTCTTC. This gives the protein CASRSDGIANYNEQFF.

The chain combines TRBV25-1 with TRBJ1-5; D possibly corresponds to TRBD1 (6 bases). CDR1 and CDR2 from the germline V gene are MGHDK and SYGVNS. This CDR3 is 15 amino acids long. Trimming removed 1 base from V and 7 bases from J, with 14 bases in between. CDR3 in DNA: TGTGCCAGCAGTGAATCTTCCGACAGGTCCCAGCCCCAGCATTTT. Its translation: CASSESSDRSQPQHF.

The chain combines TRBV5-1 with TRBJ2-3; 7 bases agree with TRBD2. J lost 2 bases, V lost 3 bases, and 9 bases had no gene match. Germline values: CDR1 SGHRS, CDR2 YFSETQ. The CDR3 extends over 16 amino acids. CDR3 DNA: TGCGCCAGCAGCTGGGAGGGACCGAAAATCACAGATACGCAGTATTTT. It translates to CASSWEGPKITDTQYF.

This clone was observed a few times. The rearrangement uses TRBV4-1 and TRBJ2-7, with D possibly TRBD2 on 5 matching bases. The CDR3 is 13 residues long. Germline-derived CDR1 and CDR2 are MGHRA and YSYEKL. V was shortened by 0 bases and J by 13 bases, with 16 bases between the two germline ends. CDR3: CASSQEVSGPGYF. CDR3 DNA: TGCGCCAGCAGCCAAGAAGTCAGCGGACCAGGTTACTTC.

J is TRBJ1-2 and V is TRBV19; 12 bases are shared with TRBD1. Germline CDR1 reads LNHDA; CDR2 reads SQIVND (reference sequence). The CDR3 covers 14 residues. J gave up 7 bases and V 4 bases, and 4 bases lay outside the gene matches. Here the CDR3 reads CASSNRDRGPGYTF. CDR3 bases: TGTGCCAGTAGTAACCGGGACAGGGGGCCTGGCTACACCTTC. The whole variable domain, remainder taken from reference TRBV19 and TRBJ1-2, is DGGITQSPKYLFRKEGQNVTLSCEQNLNHDAMYWYRQDPGQGLRLIYYSQIVNDFQKGDIAEGYSVSREKKESFPLTVTSAQKNPTAFYLCASSNRDRGPGYTFGSGTRLTVV.

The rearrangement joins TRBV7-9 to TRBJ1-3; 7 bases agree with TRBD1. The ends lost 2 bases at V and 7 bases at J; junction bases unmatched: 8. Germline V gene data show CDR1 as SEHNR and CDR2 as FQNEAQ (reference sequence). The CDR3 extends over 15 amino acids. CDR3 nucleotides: TGTGCCAGCAGCTTACGACGACAGGGCCGCAACACCATATATTTT. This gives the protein CASSLRRQGRNTIYF.

This CDR3 reads CASSGTDSTDTQYF. The CDR3 DNA reads as TGTGCCAGCAGCGGGACAGACAGCACAGATACGCAGTATTTT. The V call is TRBV27, the J call TRBJ2-3; 7 nucleotides agree with TRBD1. Trimming at V came to 6 bases and at J to 0 bases, leaving 3 bases not matched to a gene. Germline V gives CDR1 MNHEY, CDR2 SMNVEV (reference sequence). The CDR3 is 14 amino acids.

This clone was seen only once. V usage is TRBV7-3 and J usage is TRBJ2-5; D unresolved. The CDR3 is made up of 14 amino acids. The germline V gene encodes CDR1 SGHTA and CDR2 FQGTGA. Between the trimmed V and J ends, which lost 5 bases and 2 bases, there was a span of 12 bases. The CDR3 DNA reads TGTGCCAGCAGCCCTCAAGCAGGACAAGAGACCCAGTACTTC. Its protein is CASSPQAGQETQYF.

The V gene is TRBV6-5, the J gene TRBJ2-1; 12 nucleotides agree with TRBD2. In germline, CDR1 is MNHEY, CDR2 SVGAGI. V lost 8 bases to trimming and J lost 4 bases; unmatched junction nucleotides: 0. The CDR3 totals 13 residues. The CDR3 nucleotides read TGTGCCAGCGGGACTAGCGGGTACAATGAGCAGTTCTTC. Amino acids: CASGTSGYNEQFF.

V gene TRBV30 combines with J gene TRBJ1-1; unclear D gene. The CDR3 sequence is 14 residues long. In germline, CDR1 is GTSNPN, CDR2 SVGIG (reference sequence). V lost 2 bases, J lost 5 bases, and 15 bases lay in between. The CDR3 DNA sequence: TGTGCCTGGAGTTCGGGGTCGGGTAGAACTGAAGCTTTCTTT. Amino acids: CAWSSGSGRTEAFF.

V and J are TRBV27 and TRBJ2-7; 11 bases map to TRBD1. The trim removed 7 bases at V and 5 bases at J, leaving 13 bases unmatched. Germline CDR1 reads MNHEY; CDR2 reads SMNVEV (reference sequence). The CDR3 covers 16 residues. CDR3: CASTILGTGGLNEQYF. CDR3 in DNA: TGTGCCAGCACAATTCTCGGGACAGGGGGTTTGAACGAGCAGTACTTC.

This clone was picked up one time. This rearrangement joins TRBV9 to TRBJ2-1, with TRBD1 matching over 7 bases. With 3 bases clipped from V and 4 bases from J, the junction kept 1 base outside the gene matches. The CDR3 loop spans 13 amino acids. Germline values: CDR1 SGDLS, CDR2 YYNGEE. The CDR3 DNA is TGTGCCAGCAGCGGGGGACAGTACAATGAGCAGTTCTTC. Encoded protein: CASSGGQYNEQFF.

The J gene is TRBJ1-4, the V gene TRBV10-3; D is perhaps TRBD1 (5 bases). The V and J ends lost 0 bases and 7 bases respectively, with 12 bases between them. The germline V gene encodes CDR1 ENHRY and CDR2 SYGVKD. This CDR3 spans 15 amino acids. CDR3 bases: TGTGCCATCAGTGAGTCGGGGAGGGGAGGTGAAAAACTGTTTTTT. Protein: CAISESGRGGEKLFF.

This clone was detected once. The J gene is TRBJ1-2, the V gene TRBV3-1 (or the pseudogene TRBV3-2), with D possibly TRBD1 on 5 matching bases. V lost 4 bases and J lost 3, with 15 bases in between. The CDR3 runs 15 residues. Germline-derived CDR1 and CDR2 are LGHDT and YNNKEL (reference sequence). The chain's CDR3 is CASSRPTAGYYGYTF. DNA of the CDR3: TGTGCCAGCAGCCGACCCACCGCAGGGTACTATGGCTACACCTTC.

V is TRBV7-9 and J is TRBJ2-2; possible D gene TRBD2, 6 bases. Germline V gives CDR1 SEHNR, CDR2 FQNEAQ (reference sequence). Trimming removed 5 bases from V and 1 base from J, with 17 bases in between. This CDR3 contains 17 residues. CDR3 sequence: CASSPAGSWGNTGELFF. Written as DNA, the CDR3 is TGTGCCAGCAGCCCAGCGGGCAGTTGGGGGAACACCGGGGAGCTGTTTTTT. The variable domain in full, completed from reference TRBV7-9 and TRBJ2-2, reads DTGVSQNPRHKITKRGQNVTFRCDPISEHNRLYWYRQTLGQGPEFLTYFQNEAQLEKSRLLSDRFSAERPKGSFSTLEIQRTEQGDSAMYLCASSPAGSWGNTGELFFGEGSRLTVL.

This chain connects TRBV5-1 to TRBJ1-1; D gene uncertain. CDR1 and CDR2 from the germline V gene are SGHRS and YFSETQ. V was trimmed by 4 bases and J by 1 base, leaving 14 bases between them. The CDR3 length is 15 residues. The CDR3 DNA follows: TGCGCCAGCAGCCCCCTGGCGGGTCGGAACACTGAAGCTTTCTTT. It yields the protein CASSPLAGRNTEAFF.

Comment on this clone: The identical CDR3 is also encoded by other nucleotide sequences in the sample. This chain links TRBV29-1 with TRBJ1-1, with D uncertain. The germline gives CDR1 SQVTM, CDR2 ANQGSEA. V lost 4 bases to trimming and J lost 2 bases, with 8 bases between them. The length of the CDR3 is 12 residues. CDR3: CSVGTGNTEAFF. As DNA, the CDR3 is TGCAGCGTTGGTACGGGAAACACTGAAGCTTTCTTT.

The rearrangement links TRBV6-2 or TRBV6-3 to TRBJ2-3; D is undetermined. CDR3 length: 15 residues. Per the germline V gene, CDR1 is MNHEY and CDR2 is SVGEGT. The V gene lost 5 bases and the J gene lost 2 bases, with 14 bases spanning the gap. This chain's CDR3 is CASSRGDLSTDTQYF. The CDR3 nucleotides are TGTGCCAGCAGTCGCGGAGATCTTTCCACAGATACGCAGTATTTT.

The CDR3 loop reads CATSERQGSTDTQYF. CDR3 DNA sequence: TGTGCCACCAGTGAACGACAGGGTAGCACAGATACGCAGTATTTT. The V and J genes are TRBV24-1 and TRBJ2-3; 7 bases agree with TRBD1. This CDR3 has 15 amino acids. J gave up 0 bases and V 4 bases, and 3 bases lay outside the gene matches. From germline, CDR1 is KGHDR and CDR2 SFDVKD.

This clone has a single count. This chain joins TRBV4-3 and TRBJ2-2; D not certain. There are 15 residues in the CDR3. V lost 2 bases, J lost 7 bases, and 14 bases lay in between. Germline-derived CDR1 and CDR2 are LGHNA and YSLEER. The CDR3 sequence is CASSQMFGRIGELFF. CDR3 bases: TGCGCCAGCAGCCAAATGTTTGGGCGCATCGGGGAGCTGTTTTTT.

CDR3 residues: CASSLGQGASYEQYF. The CDR3 bases are TGTGCCAGCAGTCTAGGACAGGGGGCCTCCTACGAGCAGTACTTC. The rearrangement joins TRBV28 to TRBJ2-7; TRBD1 matches 11 bases. Unmatched junction bases numbered 3, after V lost 5 bases and J lost 0 bases. Germline CDR1 is MDHEN and CDR2 is SYDVKM. This CDR3 is built from 15 residues.

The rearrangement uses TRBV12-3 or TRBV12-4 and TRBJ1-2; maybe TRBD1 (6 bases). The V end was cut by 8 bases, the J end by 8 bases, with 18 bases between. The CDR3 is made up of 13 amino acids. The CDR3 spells CASSRMAGDGYTF. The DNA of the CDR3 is TGTGCCAGCTCTCGGATGGCAGGGGACGGCTACACCTTC.

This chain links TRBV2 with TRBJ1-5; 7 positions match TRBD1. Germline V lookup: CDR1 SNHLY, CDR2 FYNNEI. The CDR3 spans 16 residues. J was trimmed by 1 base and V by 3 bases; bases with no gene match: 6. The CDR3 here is CASSEEGQISNQPQHF. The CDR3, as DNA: TGTGCCAGCAGTGAGGAGGGACAGATCAGCAATCAGCCCCAGCATTTT.

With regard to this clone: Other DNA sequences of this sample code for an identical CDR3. This CDR3 is CASSLDSSYEQYF. In DNA form, the CDR3 reads TGTGCCAGCAGCCTCGACAGCTCCTACGAGCAGTACTTC. The chain carries TRBV7-9 and TRBJ2-7; D perhaps matches TRBD1 (5 bases). The V gene lost 5 bases and the J gene lost 0 bases, with 8 bases spanning the gap. Germline CDR1 and CDR2: SEHNR and FQNEAQ (reference sequence). This CDR3 comprises 13 residues.